This is a list of T cell receptor beta chains from one sample in a study of cytomegalovirus exposure and HLA in healthy donors. The protocol was immunoSEQ multiplex PCR, while the TCRdb copy is restricted to in-frame clones and leaves out a portion. The table has approximately 60,000 clones, roughly 80% seen once. Sample: PBMCs. These receptors all come from a man aged 35-49 years in good health and CMV-seronegative. The CDR3 runs from the conserved cysteine through the conserved F or W. D genes are given only for firm matches. Rows give clone size only sometimes, using once, few, many, or a class for an expanded clone.

-,-,TRBJ2-7,TRBV14,CASSHSPPPYEQYF,TGTGCCAGCAGCCACTCCCCCCCTCCCTACGAGCAGTACTTC
-,TRBD1,TRBJ2-5,TRBV5-1,CASSLDGTGQETQYF,TGCGCCAGCAGCTTGGACGGGACAGGACAAGAGACCCAGTACTTC
-,TRBD1,TRBJ1-5,TRBV29-1,CSVAGGSGNQPQHF,TGCAGCGTAGCAGGGGGCAGCGGTAATCAGCCCCAGCATTTT
-,-,TRBJ1-1,TRBV5-6,CASSLGLDRASAFF,TGTGCCAGCAGCTTGGGGCTGGACAGAGCATCAGCTTTCTTT
-,-,TRBJ1-1,TRBV7-9,CASSLGGGIPEAFF,TGTGCCAGCAGTCTAGGCGGGGGGATCCCTGAAGCTTTCTTT
-,-,TRBJ2-5,TRBV10-3,CAISEGSGEETQYF,TGTGCCATCAGTGAGGGAAGTGGGGAGGAGACCCAGTACTTC
-,-,TRBJ1-2,TRBV5-1,CASSLRSGDPHGYTF,TGCGCCAGCAGCTTGAGGTCAGGGGATCCGCATGGCTACACCTTC
-,-,TRBJ1-4,TRBV7-2,CASSLGLEKLFF,TGTGCCAGCAGCTTAGGGCTTGAAAAACTGTTTTTT
-,TRBD1,TRBJ1-5,TRBV27,CASSLRQGNQPQHF,TGTGCCAGCAGTTTGCGACAGGGGAATCAGCCCCAGCATTTT
-,-,TRBJ2-7,TRBV9,CASSVGWEGGEQYF,TGTGCCAGCAGCGTAGGGTGGGAGGGGGGGGAGCAGTACTTC
-,-,TRBJ2-5,TRBV6-1,CASTFQGSQETQYF,TGTGCCAGCACCTTCCAAGGGAGCCAAGAGACCCAGTACTTC
-,TRBD1,TRBJ1-2,TRBV19,CASSTRDSYGYTF,TGTGCCAGTAGTACCCGGGACAGCTATGGCTACACCTTC
-,-,TRBJ1-1,TRBV19,CASSIQGLNTEAFF,TGTGCCAGTAGTATACAGGGGCTGAACACTGAAGCTTTCTTT
-,TRBD1,TRBJ2-2,TRBV15,CATSRAGTGEEIIF,TGTGCCACCAGCAGAGCAGGGACAGGGGAAGAGATAATTTTT
-,-,TRBJ2-2,TRBV6-1,CASHPGHGNTGELFF,TGTGCCAGCCATCCGGGACACGGCAACACCGGGGAGCTGTTTTTT
once,TRBD1,TRBJ1-1,TRBV13,CASSRDRGRWTEAFF,TGTGCCAGCAGCCGCGACAGGGGGCGATGGACTGAAGCTTTCTTT
-,TRBD1,TRBJ1-6,TRBV18,CASSPLEGARGSPLHF,TGTGCCAGCTCACCACTGGAGGGGGCGCGAGGTTCACCCCTCCACTTT
-,-,TRBJ1-5,TRBV7-9,CASSSSRYRDGQPQHF,TGTGCCAGCAGCTCAAGTCGCTACAGGGACGGTCAGCCCCAGCATTTT
once,-,TRBJ2-2,TRBV19,CASSISAGPNTGELFF,TGTGCCAGTAGTATTTCGGCGGGACCGAACACCGGGGAGCTGTTTTTT
-,-,TRBJ1-2,TRBV4-3,CASSPGRGTYGYTF,TGCGCCAGCAGCCCGGGGCGGGGAACCTATGGCTACACCTTC
-,-,TRBJ2-4,TRBV4-3,CASTPQLYSKNIQYF,TGCGCCAGCACCCCCCAACTTTACTCCAAAAACATTCAGTACTTC
-,-,TRBJ1-3,TRBV6-1,CASSVFGVSGNTIYF,TGTGCCAGCAGTGTCTTCGGGGTTTCTGGAAACACCATATATTTT
medium-sized,-,TRBJ1-3,TRBV13,CASSLEGADSGNTIYF,TGTGCCAGCAGCTTAGAAGGTGCGGACTCTGGAAACACCATATATTTT
-,-,TRBJ2-1,TRBV7-6,CASSFLGGAVNEQFF,TGTGCCAGCAGCTTCCTAGGGGGGGCCGTAAATGAGCAGTTCTTC
-,TRBD1,TRBJ2-5,TRBV6-1,CASLTGGETQYF,TGTGCCAGCTTGACAGGGGGAGAGACCCAGTACTTC
-,TRBD2,TRBJ2-1,TRBV7-9,CASRSGGYNEQFF,TGTGCCAGCAGGAGCGGGGGCTACAATGAGCAGTTCTTC
-,-,TRBJ1-3,TRBV5-1,CASSLQAGNTIYF,TGCGCCAGCAGCTTACAGGCTGGAAACACCATATATTTT
-,-,TRBJ1-2,TRBV6-6,CASSYSPGRGHTF,TGTGCCAGCAGTTACTCTCCAGGGAGGGGCCACACCTTC
-,TRBD1,TRBJ1-6,TRBV6-5,CASSPGQGLYSPLHF,TGTGCCAGCAGTCCGGGACAGGGTCTTTATTCACCCCTCCACTTT
-,-,TRBJ1-1,TRBV7-9,CASSLVTGRTEAFF,TGTGCCAGCAGCTTAGTAACAGGGAGAACTGAAGCTTTCTTT
-,-,TRBJ2-5,TRBV7-8,CASSLASLKTQYF,TGTGCCAGCAGCTTAGCTAGTCTGAAGACCCAGTACTTC
-,TRBD1,TRBJ1-4,TRBV5-4,CASSDGQGILANEKLFF,TGTGCCAGCAGCGATGGACAGGGGATTCTCGCTAATGAAAAACTGTTTTTT